The clone carrying this T cell receptor (beta chain) was recorded only once. The data originate from a study of somatic mutations in cytotoxic T cells in rheumatoid arthritis. Germline V gene lookup returns CDR1 SGHVS and CDR2 FNYEAQ. CDR3 size: 17 residues. J was trimmed by 3 bases and V by 0 bases; bases with no gene match: 7. Clones were sequenced by immunoSEQ multiplex PCR, and TCRdb holds only the in-frame ones, with some missing. The data hold fewer than 25,000 clones, with around 67% observed a single time. The origin of this receptor is an adult with rheumatoid arthritis. The chain carries TRBV7-6 and TRBJ2-5; 10 bases are shared with TRBD2. The sequenced sample was CD8+ T cells sorted from blood. Here the CDR3 DNA reads TGTGCCAGCAGCTTAGCGGAAGTAGCGGGGGGAGAAGAGACCCAGTACTTC. This translates into CASSLAEVAGGEETQYF.